This entry lists 31 T cell receptor beta chains sequenced from one sample in a study of cytomegalovirus exposure and HLA in healthy donors. Both 60 Vbeta primers and 13 Jbeta primers went into the PCR. Measured with immunoSEQ multiplex PCR; TCRdb has only the in-frame clones, and not every one. The data hold 150,000 to 180,000 clones, with roughly 79% observed a single time. Sequenced material: PBMCs. Receptors were obtained from a man aged 18 to 29 in good health and CMV-seronegative.

This chain joins TRBV4-1 and TRBJ2-4; D possibly corresponds to TRBD1 (5 bases). Trimming stripped 0 bases from V and 4 bases from J, with 13 bases between. Per the germline V gene, CDR1 is MGHRA and CDR2 is YSYEKL. This CDR3 is 16 amino acids long. CDR3 loop: CASSQEVAGMKNIQYF. CDR3 DNA: TGCGCCAGCAGCCAAGAAGTGGCAGGGATGAAAAACATTCAGTACTTC.

The CDR3, as DNA: TGTGCCCACAACAGGGTTTTCACTGAAGCTTTCTTT. As protein: CAHNRVFTEAFF. This chain uses TRBV30 with TRBJ1-1, with D perhaps matching TRBD1 (6 bases). Germline lookup yields CDR1 GTSNPN and CDR2 SVGIG (reference sequence). The CDR3 is 12 residues long. Trimming removed 8 bases from V and 4 bases from J, with 14 bases in between.

This rearrangement joins TRBV5-1 to TRBJ1-2; 7 bases are a match to TRBD1. Germline V gives CDR1 SGHRS, CDR2 YFSETQ. The J segment lost 4 bases and the V segment lost 0 bases, leaving 3 bases of the junction unmatched. The CDR3 contains 14 residues. The CDR3 reads CASSLVTGPYGYTF. The CDR3, as DNA: TGCGCCAGCAGCTTGGTGACAGGGCCCTATGGCTACACCTTC.

The rearrangement joins TRBV7-8 to TRBJ1-5, with 8 bases that match TRBD1. J gave up 3 bases and V 5 bases, and 12 bases lay outside the gene matches. Germline CDR1 SGHVS, CDR2 FQNEAQ. The CDR3 runs 17 residues. The CDR3 DNA reads as TGTGCCAGCAGCCAGTTGGGACAGGTGGGGCACAATCAGCCCCAGCATTTT. It translates to CASSQLGQVGHNQPQHF. Full variable domain (missing parts from reference TRBV7-8 and TRBJ1-5): GAGVSQSPRYKVAKRGQDVALRCDPISGHVSLFWYQQALGQGPEFLTYFQNEAQLDKSGLPSDRFFAERPEGSVSTLKIQRTQQEDSAVYLCASSQLGQVGHNQPQHFGDGTRLSIL.

The gene calls are TRBV5-1 and TRBJ1-1, with unresolved D. CDR1 and CDR2 (germline): SGHRS, YFSETQ. V lost 4 bases and J lost 4, with 11 bases in between. The CDR3 has 13 residues. The CDR3 is CASSLGLFTEAFF. In DNA form, the CDR3 reads TGCGCCAGCAGCCTCGGACTGTTCACTGAAGCTTTCTTT. Combining the CDR3 with reference TRBV5-1 and TRBJ1-1 gives the whole variable domain KAGVTQTPRYLIKTRGQQVTLSCSPISGHRSVSWYQQTPGQGLQFLFEYFSETQRNKGNFPGRFSGRQFSNSRSEMNVSTLELGDSALYLCASSLGLFTEAFFGQGTRLTVV.

The genes are TRBV5-1 and TRBJ2-1; 8 nucleotides align to TRBD2. The CDR3 loop spans 14 amino acids. V was clipped by 4 bases and J by 5 bases; unmatched bases: 5. The V gene's germline CDR1 is SGHRS and CDR2 YFSETQ. Written as DNA, the CDR3 is TGCGCCAGCAGCCCGCGGGGGGAACACAATGAGCAGTTCTTC. This sequence encodes CASSPRGEHNEQFF.

This clone was counted a few times. The V call is TRBV27, the J call TRBJ1-3; 8 bases are shared with TRBD1. The germline gives CDR1 MNHEY, CDR2 SMNVEV (reference sequence). The CDR3 is 15 amino acids. Trimming at V came to 5 bases and at J to 4 bases, leaving 7 bases not matched to a gene. Written as DNA, the CDR3 is TGTGCCAGCAGTACGGACCGGGACAGGGGAAACACCATATATTTT. Translation gives CASSTDRDRGNTIYF.

This clone was detected only a few times. Other DNA sequences from this sample encode an identical CDR3 as well. The genes are TRBV5-8 and TRBJ2-3; D unresolved. The CDR3 has 12 residues. Trimming shortened V by 7 bases and J by 6 bases, and 12 bases separated the two germline ends. Germline lookup yields CDR1 SGHTS and CDR2 YDEGEE. For the CDR3, the DNA is TGTGCCAGCGCGTATCCCCCGGATACGCAGTATTTT. This sequence encodes CASAYPPDTQYF.

The chain uses TRBV5-1 and TRBJ1-6; D gene ambiguous. The CDR3 loop spans 15 amino acids. Trimming took 0 bases from V and 7 from J, leaving 11 bases between them. The germline V gene has CDR1 SGHRS and CDR2 YFSETQ. CDR3 coding DNA: TGCGCCAGCAGCTTGGCCGGTAGTGAGAATTCACCCCTCCACTTT. Translated, it gives CASSLAGSENSPLHF.

The genes are TRBV19 and TRBJ1-2; the match to TRBD1 covers 8 bases. Germline CDR1 reads LNHDA; CDR2 reads SQIVND (reference sequence). V trimming: 2 bases; J trimming: 3 bases; junction bases outside the gene matches: 14. The length of the CDR3 is 18 residues. The CDR3 nucleotides are TGTGCCAGTAGTATAACAACGGGACAGGTCCAACGCCACTATGGCTACACCTTC. Translated: CASSITTGQVQRHYGYTF.

The chain uses TRBV6-5 and TRBJ2-2; 7 positions match TRBD1. V lost 6 bases to trimming and J lost 2 bases; unmatched junction nucleotides: 6. CDR1 is MNHEY and CDR2 is SVGAGI in the germline V gene. The CDR3 contains 15 residues. The CDR3 DNA sequence: TGTGCCAGCAGAATAGGGGACAGCAACACCGGGGAGCTGTTTTTT. Amino acid sequence: CASRIGDSNTGELFF.

The CDR3 sequence is CASSQDLGRGEGKLFF. The CDR3 bases are TGCGCCAGCAGCCAAGATCTAGGACGGGGGGAGGGAAAACTGTTTTTT. The chain employs TRBV4-3 and TRBJ1-4, with D possibly matching TRBD1 (5 bases). Germline CDR1 LGHNA, CDR2 YSLEER. V was pared by 0 bases and J by 10 bases, with 18 bases between. This CDR3 is 16 amino acids long.

The chain employs TRBV6-6 and TRBJ2-5; no clear D gene. The J call may be faulty, since TRBJ2-7 better matches the DNA end. CDR1 and CDR2 (germline): MNHNY, SVGAGI (reference sequence). This CDR3 is 12 amino acids long. The CDR3 nucleotides read TGTGCCAGCAGTTCGCGCCCCTACGAGCAGTACTTC. Translated, it gives CASSSRPYEQYF.

This clone was observed a few times. The chain combines TRBV4-3 with TRBJ2-5, with 10 bases identical to TRBD2. V was clipped by 0 bases and J by 5 bases; unmatched bases: 6. The V gene's germline CDR1 is LGHNA and CDR2 YSLEER. The CDR3 sequence is 16 residues long. The CDR3, as DNA: TGCGCCAGCAGCCAAGATCCCAGCGGGGGGGTGGAGACCCAGTACTTC. Encoded protein: CASSQDPSGGVETQYF.

The gene calls are TRBV9 and TRBJ2-1, with 9 positions matching TRBD2. Germline values: CDR1 SGDLS, CDR2 YYNGEE. With 8 bases clipped from V and 9 bases from J, the junction kept 6 bases outside the gene matches. This CDR3 has 12 residues. The CDR3 DNA follows: TGTGCCAGTTCGACTAGCGGCGTTGAGCAGTTCTTC. It codes for CASSTSGVEQFF. The variable domain in full, completed from reference TRBV9 and TRBJ2-1, reads DSGVTQTPKHLITATGQRVTLRCSPRSGDLSVYWYQQSLDQGLQFLIQYYNGEERAKGNILERFSAQQFPDLHSELNLSSLELGDSALYFCASSTSGVEQFFGPGTRLTVL.

The chain uses TRBV6-6 and TRBJ2-7; 7 positions match TRBD1. Germline CDR1 and CDR2: MNHNY and SVGAGI (reference sequence). V lost 0 bases to trimming and J lost 1 base; unmatched junction nucleotides: 6. The CDR3 loop spans 16 amino acids. CDR3 amino acids: CASSYSFGTVSYEQYF. As DNA, the CDR3 is TGTGCCAGCAGTTACTCTTTTGGGACAGTTTCCTACGAGCAGTACTTC.

The chain employs TRBV6-6 and TRBJ1-1, with TRBD1 identical over 8 bases. The CDR3 has 14 amino acids. With 6 bases clipped from V and 1 base from J, the junction kept 4 bases outside the gene matches. CDR1 and CDR2 from the germline V gene are MNHNY and SVGAGI (reference sequence). This CDR3 is CASSTTGGNTEAFF. CDR3 nucleotides: TGTGCCAGCAGCACTACAGGGGGGAACACTGAAGCTTTCTTT.

There are many counts of this clone. The V and J genes are TRBV14 and TRBJ1-1; 7 bases line up with TRBD1. CDR1 and CDR2 (germline): SGHDN, FVKESK. This CDR3 has 13 residues. V lost 3 bases to trimming and J lost 10 bases; unmatched junction nucleotides: 8. The CDR3 here is CASSQSPGGRAFF. The CDR3, as DNA: TGTGCCAGCAGCCAGAGTCCAGGGGGTCGAGCTTTCTTT. Supplemented by reference TRBV14 and TRBJ1-1, the full variable domain reads EAGVTQFPSHSVIEKGQTVTLRCDPISGHDNLYWYRRVMGKEIKFLLHFVKESKQDESGMPNNRFLAERTGGTYSTLKVQPAELEDSGVYFCASSQSPGGRAFFGQGTRLTVV.

The rearrangement joins TRBV5-1 to TRBJ1-2, with TRBD1 matching over 9 bases. CDR3 length: 15 residues. Germline CDR1 is SGHRS and CDR2 is YFSETQ. After removal of 4 bases from V and 3 bases from J, the junction contained 7 bases not matched to a gene. Here the CDR3 DNA reads TGCGCCAGCAGCGGAGGGGACAGGGTGTACTATGGCTACACCTTC. This sequence encodes CASSGGDRVYYGYTF.

V and J are TRBV9 and TRBJ1-6, with D uncertain. Trimming took off 3 bases at V and 9 bases at J, with 7 bases between the two ends. Per the germline V gene, CDR1 is SGDLS and CDR2 is YYNGEE. The CDR3 contains 12 residues. DNA for the CDR3: TGTGCCAGCAGCGCGACGGGTTCACCCCTCCACTTT. The encoded protein is CASSATGSPLHF.

The gene calls are TRBV6-5 and TRBJ1-5, with TRBD1 identical over 9 bases. CDR3 length equals 14 residues. Germline CDR1 is MNHEY and CDR2 is SVGAGI. V lost 6 bases, J lost 6 bases, and 6 bases stayed unmatched. The CDR3 DNA is TGTGCCAGCAGCCGGGACAGGGTGAGTCAGCCCCAGCATTTT. Translating it yields CASSRDRVSQPQHF.

This clone is a singleton in its sample. V usage is TRBV7-3 and J usage is TRBJ2-2, with TRBD2 matching over 9 bases. The V gene's germline CDR1 is SGHTA and CDR2 FQGTGA. The V gene end was trimmed by 1 base and the J gene end by 4 bases; junction bases not matched to a gene: 16. This CDR3 comprises 20 residues. The CDR3 DNA is TGTGCCAGCAGCTTAATACCCGCGACCCAGCGGGGGGCCAGCACCGGGGAGCTGTTTTTT. This translates into CASSLIPATQRGASTGELFF. Together with reference TRBV7-3 and TRBJ2-2, the CDR3 gives the full variable domain: GAGVSQTPSNKVTEKGKYVELRCDPISGHTALYWYRQSLGQGPEFLIYFQGTGAADDSGLPNDRFFAVRPEGSVSTLKIQRTERGDSAVYLCASSLIPATQRGASTGELFFGEGSRLTVL.

The rearrangement joins TRBV7-3 to TRBJ1-1; 11 positions match TRBD1. CDR1 and CDR2 from the germline V gene are SGHTA and FQGTGA. The CDR3 covers 14 residues. Trimming cost V 6 bases and J 6 bases; bases outside gene matches: 6. The CDR3 DNA follows: TGTGCCAGCAGTCTGGGACAGGGGGAGGCTGAAGCTTTCTTT. This encodes CASSLGQGEAEAFF.

The chain recombines TRBV6-6 with TRBJ1-5, with D hard to call. V gave up 10 bases and J gave up 7 bases, with 14 bases separating them. CDR1 is MNHNY, CDR2 SVGAGI, per germline (reference sequence). This CDR3 comprises 12 residues. CDR3 bases: TGTGCCACCCGAGCGGGTGAGCAGCCCCAGCATTTT. Translation gives CATRAGEQPQHF.

The V and J genes are TRBV4-2 and TRBJ1-4; 7 positions match TRBD1. The CDR3 is 16 residues long. Trimming took 3 bases from V and 1 from J; bases not matched to a gene: 5. Looked up from germline, CDR1 is LGHNA and CDR2 is YNFKEQ. The CDR3 coding sequence is TGTGCCAGCAGCCAGGGACCAGGGGGAACTAATGAAAAACTGTTTTTT. Its protein is CASSQGPGGTNEKLFF.

This sequence joins TRBV6-1 and TRBJ2-1; D is undetermined. V dropped 2 bases and J dropped 7 bases, with 9 bases sitting between them. There are 13 residues in the CDR3. The germline V gene has CDR1 MNHNS and CDR2 SASEGT. The CDR3 DNA follows: TGTGCCAGCAGTGAAACGGTTTGGAATGAGCAGTTCTTC. This sequence encodes CASSETVWNEQFF.

The chain is built from TRBV4-3 and TRBJ2-7; D is ambiguous. Germline CDR1 reads LGHNA; CDR2 reads YSLEER. The V end lost 1 base, the J end lost 5 bases, and 15 bases lay between the germline ends. This CDR3 contains 15 residues. The CDR3 bases are TGCGCCAGCAGCCAAGGAAAAGTCTACGGAGACGAGCAGTACTTC. Translation: CASSQGKVYGDEQYF.

This chain joins TRBV28 and TRBJ2-5; D ambiguous. CDR3 size: 13 residues. V was trimmed by 2 bases and J by 5 bases, leaving 9 bases between them. In germline, CDR1 is MDHEN, CDR2 SYDVKM. CDR3 DNA sequence: TGTGCCAGCAGTTTAGGCACCAGGGAGACCCAGTACTTC. This translates into CASSLGTRETQYF.

The chain carries TRBV6-4 and TRBJ2-3, with 12 positions matching TRBD1. The V segment lost 8 bases and the J segment 5 bases; nucleotides outside the gene matches: 5. CDR1 MRHNA and CDR2 SNTAGT come from the germline V gene. The CDR3 has 14 amino acids. CDR3 nucleotide sequence: TGTGCCAGCGGGGGACAGGGGGCATTAGATACGCAGTATTTT. Protein: CASGGQGALDTQYF.

Only one count was recorded for this clone. This rearrangement joins TRBV6-1 to TRBJ2-2, with 9 bases aligning to TRBD1. The V gene end was trimmed by 5 bases and the J gene end by 6 bases; junction bases not matched to a gene: 4. There are 14 residues in the CDR3. CDR1 MNHNS and CDR2 SASEGT come from the germline V gene. The CDR3 DNA is TGTGCCAGCAGTTTGTGGGACAGGGCCGGGGAGCTGTTTTTT. Translated: CASSLWDRAGELFF.

The chain uses TRBV5-1 and TRBJ2-1; 11 nucleotides line up with TRBD1. The length of the CDR3 is 15 residues. In germline, CDR1 is SGHRS, CDR2 YFSETQ. V gave up 2 bases and J gave up 6 bases; unmatched junction bases: 4. The CDR3 DNA reads as TGCGCCAGCAGCTTCGGACAGGGGGCGAGCAATGAGCAGTTCTTC. It translates to CASSFGQGASNEQFF.